This T cell receptor (beta chain) was observed in a study of T cells in Graves' hyperthyroidism and ophthalmopathy. Study information: Peripheral blood was collected at initial diagnosis, before any treatment.

Germline assignment: CDR1 SGHRS and CDR2 YFSETQ. The J segment lost 0 bases and the V segment lost 3 bases, leaving 4 bases of the junction unmatched. CDR3 length equals 15 residues. TCR beta CDR3 regions were amplified from RNA. Using the HTBI primer set, a first-round RT-PCR was run on the TCR CDR3. TCRdb analysed the multiplex PCR reads with MiXCR anew, one entry per CDR3 protein. The sample carries some 350,000 distinct CDR3 sequences, roughly 15% recorded once. This clonotype was counted ten times or more. Its antigen is currently unknown. Study-level results: Ophthalmopathy was model-predicted a median roughly 6.3 months pre-onset.

Input material: blood. The chain links TRBV5-1 to TRBJ2-3; 7 nucleotides agree with TRBD2. This sequence originates from a woman aged 55 to 70 with Graves' ophthalmopathy. Here the CDR3 DNA reads TGCGCCAGCAGCTACCTAGCGGAAAGCACAGATACGCAGTATTTT. Its protein product is CASSYLAESTDTQYF.